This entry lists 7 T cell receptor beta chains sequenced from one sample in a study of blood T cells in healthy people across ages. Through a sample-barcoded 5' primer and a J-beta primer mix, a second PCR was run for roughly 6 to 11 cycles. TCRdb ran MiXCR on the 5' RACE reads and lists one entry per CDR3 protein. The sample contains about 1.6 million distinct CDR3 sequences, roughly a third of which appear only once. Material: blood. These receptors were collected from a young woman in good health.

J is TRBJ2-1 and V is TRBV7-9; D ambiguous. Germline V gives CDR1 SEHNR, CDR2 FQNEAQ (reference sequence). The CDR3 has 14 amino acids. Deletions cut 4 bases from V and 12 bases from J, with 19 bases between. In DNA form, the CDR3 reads TGTGCCAGCAGCTCCCAAGTAGACCCCGTTGTGCAGTTCTTC. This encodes CASSSQVDPVVQFF. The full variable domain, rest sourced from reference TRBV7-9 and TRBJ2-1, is DTGVSQNPRHKITKRGQNVTFRCDPISEHNRLYWYRQTLGQGPEFLTYFQNEAQLEKSRLLSDRFSAERPKGSFSTLEIQRTEQGDSAMYLCASSSQVDPVVQFFGPGTRLTVL.

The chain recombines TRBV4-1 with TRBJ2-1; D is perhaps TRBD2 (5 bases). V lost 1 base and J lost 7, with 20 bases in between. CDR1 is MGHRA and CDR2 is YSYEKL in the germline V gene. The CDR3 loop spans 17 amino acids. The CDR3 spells CASSQVGGGSAENEQFF. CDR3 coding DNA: TGCGCCAGCAGCCAAGTAGGTGGCGGGTCAGCTGAGAATGAGCAGTTCTTC.

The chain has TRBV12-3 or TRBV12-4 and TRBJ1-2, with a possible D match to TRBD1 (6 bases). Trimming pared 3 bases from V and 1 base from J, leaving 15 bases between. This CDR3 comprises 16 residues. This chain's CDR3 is CASSLRELQGNYGYTF. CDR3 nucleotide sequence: TGTGCCAGCAGTTTGAGGGAACTACAGGGTAACTATGGCTACACCTTC.

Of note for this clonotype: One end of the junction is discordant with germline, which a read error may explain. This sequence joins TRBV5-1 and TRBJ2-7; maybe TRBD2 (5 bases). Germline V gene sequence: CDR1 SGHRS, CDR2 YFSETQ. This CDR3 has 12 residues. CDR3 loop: CTSSLDPGEQYF. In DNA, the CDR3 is TGCACCAGCAGCTTGGACCCGGGGGAGCAGTACTTC.

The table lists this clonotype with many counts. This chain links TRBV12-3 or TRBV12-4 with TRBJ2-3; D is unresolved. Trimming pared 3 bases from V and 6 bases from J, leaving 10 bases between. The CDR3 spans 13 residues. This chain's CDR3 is CASSLPVSDTQYF. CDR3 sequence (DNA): TGTGCCAGCAGTTTGCCCGTTAGCGATACGCAGTATTTT.

The CDR3 region is CASSLDLEGEIEQYF. In DNA form, the CDR3 reads TGTGCCAGCAGCTTAGACCTGGAGGGGGAGATCGAGCAGTACTTC. V and J are TRBV7-2 and TRBJ2-7, with D perhaps being TRBD1 or TRBD2 (6 bases each). V lost 1 base to trimming and J lost 6 bases, with 16 bases between them. Germline lookup yields CDR1 SGHTA and CDR2 FQGNSA. The CDR3 extends over 15 amino acids.

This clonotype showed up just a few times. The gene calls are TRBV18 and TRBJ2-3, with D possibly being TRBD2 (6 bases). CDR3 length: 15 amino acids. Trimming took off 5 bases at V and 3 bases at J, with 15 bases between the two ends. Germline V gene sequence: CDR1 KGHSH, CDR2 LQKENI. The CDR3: CASSGGLLQTDTQYF. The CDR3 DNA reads TGTGCCAGCTCAGGAGGACTACTCCAGACAGATACGCAGTATTTT.